The 5 T cell receptor beta chains below all came from one sample that was sequenced in a study of T cell changes during pregnancy in multiple sclerosis. Repertoires were generated with immunoSEQ multiplex PCR, while TCRdb's copy carries only in-frame clones and drops some. Of tens of thousands of clones in the sample, 70% to 90% are singletons; the top ten hold 0.45% to 0.6%. The sample consisted of CD4+ T cells from peripheral blood mononuclear cells, taken in the first trimester of pregnancy. These receptors all stem from a female donor with multiple sclerosis, enrolled in a pregnancy study.

The chain employs TRBV28 and TRBJ1-2, with 9 bases that match TRBD1. CDR3 length equals 16 residues. The trim removed 6 bases at V and 5 bases at J, leaving 13 bases unmatched. Looked up from germline, CDR1 is MDHEN and CDR2 is SYDVKM. The chain's CDR3 is CASSLTPRTGEYGYTF. The CDR3, as DNA: TGTGCCAGCAGCCTCACCCCCCGGACAGGGGAATATGGCTACACCTTC.

This chain connects TRBV21-1 to TRBJ2-3; TRBD1, the table's D call, lacks a check against the DNA. TRBV21-1 is described as a pseudogene. The CDR3 extends over 12 amino acids. The CDR3 loop reads CASRYDRETQYF. The CDR3 DNA is TGTGCCAGCCGATACGACAGGGAGACGCAGTATTTT.

The chain carries TRBV6-6 and TRBJ1-1; D not resolved. The V end lost 8 bases, the J end lost 7 bases, and 17 bases lay between the germline ends. The CDR3 runs 13 residues. The germline gives CDR1 MNHNY, CDR2 SVGAGI (reference sequence). The DNA of the CDR3 is TGTGCCAGCCTCCCCTCGGGAGGGTTTGAAGCTTTCTTT. Translated, it gives CASLPSGGFEAFF.

This sequence joins TRBV7-6 and TRBJ2-7; 8 nucleotides agree with TRBD1. Per the germline V gene, CDR1 is SGHVS and CDR2 is FNYEAQ. The V and J ends lost 1 base and 6 bases, in that order; junction bases with no gene match: 8. This CDR3 contains 15 residues. The DNA of the CDR3 is TGTGCCAGCAGCTTAGGAGCAGGGGGCGAAGGCGAGCAGTACTTC. Protein product: CASSLGAGGEGEQYF.

The chain recombines TRBV30 with TRBJ1-1; D perhaps matches TRBD1 (5 bases). Trimming took 3 bases from V and 3 from J, leaving 17 bases between them. The CDR3 has 15 amino acids. The germline gives CDR1 GTSNPN, CDR2 SVGIG (reference sequence). CDR3: CAWSVWGGSDTEAFF. The CDR3 DNA follows: TGTGCCTGGAGCGTCTGGGGGGGTAGCGACACTGAAGCTTTCTTT.